These T cell receptor beta chains were read from a single sample in a study of blood T cell repertoires in COVID-19. Method: immunoSEQ multiplex PCR; TCRdb's copy keeps in-frame clones and lacks some. The data contain about 480,000 clones, around 89% of them singletons. The sample was peripheral blood. These receptors all stem from a woman in her forties or fifties with COVID-19, enrolled during active disease. Each CDR3 is given without its conserved first and last residue. A D gene is named only where the DNA matches it firmly. A row's size may be missing; if present it is once, few, many or a size class.

CDR3 protein: ASSPTGGGEKLF; J gene: TRBJ1-4; D gene: TRBD1; clone size: NA; V gene: TRBV5-4
CDR3 protein: ASSPGGPEAF; J gene: TRBJ1-1; D gene: TRBD1; clone size: NA; V gene: TRBV5-1
CDR3 protein: ASSGRTGVYEQY; J gene: TRBJ2-7; D gene: TRBD1; clone size: NA; V gene: TRBV25-1
CDR3 protein: ASSPRDRAYGYT; J gene: TRBJ1-2; D gene: TRBD1; clone size: NA; V gene: TRBV6-5
CDR3 protein: ASSLTFGNQPQH; J gene: TRBJ1-5; D gene: NA; clone size: NA; V gene: TRBV7-2
CDR3 protein: ASSLGLGQGSTEAF; J gene: TRBJ1-1; D gene: TRBD1; clone size: NA; V gene: TRBV5-1
CDR3 protein: ASSFATRQSSYNEQF; J gene: TRBJ2-1; D gene: NA; clone size: NA; V gene: TRBV28
CDR3 protein: ASSSQGGETQY; J gene: TRBJ2-5; D gene: TRBD1; clone size: NA; V gene: TRBV18
CDR3 protein: AISEGGRDTQY; J gene: TRBJ2-3; D gene: NA; clone size: once; V gene: TRBV10-3
CDR3 protein: ASSLAGGQPQH; J gene: TRBJ1-5; D gene: NA; clone size: NA; V gene: TRBV5-1
CDR3 protein: ASSSRGRDTEAF; J gene: TRBJ1-1; D gene: TRBD1; clone size: NA; V gene: TRBV18
CDR3 protein: ASSVGQGGQPQH; J gene: TRBJ1-5; D gene: NA; clone size: NA; V gene: TRBV9
CDR3 protein: ASSIGPGGGTEAF; J gene: TRBJ1-1; D gene: TRBD1; clone size: NA; V gene: TRBV19
CDR3 protein: ASSSVGQASAKNIQY; J gene: TRBJ2-4; D gene: TRBD1; clone size: NA; V gene: TRBV28
CDR3 protein: GVQPGTEYYGYT; J gene: TRBJ1-2; D gene: TRBD1; clone size: NA; V gene: TRBV29-1
CDR3 protein: AWSDTGAPTNYGYT; J gene: TRBJ1-2; D gene: TRBD1; clone size: NA; V gene: TRBV30
CDR3 protein: ASSRTSGAKETQY; J gene: TRBJ2-5; D gene: TRBD2; clone size: NA; V gene: TRBV4-2
CDR3 protein: ASRRQEEVYGYT; J gene: TRBJ1-2; D gene: NA; clone size: NA; V gene: TRBV7-9
CDR3 protein: ASSPVAEGNTEAF; J gene: TRBJ1-1; D gene: NA; clone size: NA; V gene: TRBV18
CDR3 protein: ASSLGQGADSPLH; J gene: TRBJ1-6; D gene: TRBD1; clone size: NA; V gene: TRBV5-1
CDR3 protein: SASSTEGYT; J gene: TRBJ1-2; D gene: NA; clone size: NA; V gene: TRBV20-1
CDR3 protein: ASSIHGERGLTGRQF; J gene: TRBJ2-1; D gene: TRBD2; clone size: NA; V gene: TRBV19
CDR3 protein: ASSLSGGADTQY; J gene: TRBJ2-3; D gene: TRBD1; clone size: NA; V gene: TRBV11-3
CDR3 protein: ASSLTRGATDTQY; J gene: TRBJ2-3; D gene: TRBD2; clone size: NA; V gene: TRBV2
CDR3 protein: ACSSGTEDSPLH; J gene: TRBJ1-6; D gene: TRBD1; clone size: few; V gene: TRBV30
CDR3 protein: ASSLNLAGGTDTQY; J gene: TRBJ2-3; D gene: TRBD2; clone size: once; V gene: TRBV7-8
CDR3 protein: ASSLTGLETQY; J gene: TRBJ2-5; D gene: NA; clone size: NA; V gene: TRBV5-1
CDR3 protein: ASGNRDEQY; J gene: TRBJ2-7; D gene: NA; clone size: NA; V gene: TRBV2
CDR3 protein: ASSYGQNTEAF; J gene: TRBJ1-1; D gene: NA; clone size: NA; V gene: TRBV6-5
CDR3 protein: ASSLRRGSAGELF; J gene: TRBJ2-2; D gene: NA; clone size: NA; V gene: TRBV11-2
CDR3 protein: ASSHDRESGPQH; J gene: TRBJ1-5; D gene: TRBD1; clone size: NA; V gene: TRBV3-1/TRBV3-2
CDR3 protein: ASSLVQDQSGYT; J gene: TRBJ1-2; D gene: NA; clone size: NA; V gene: TRBV5-4
CDR3 protein: ASSQDRDSGNTIY; J gene: TRBJ1-3; D gene: NA; clone size: NA; V gene: TRBV4-1
CDR3 protein: ASSDGGMREQY; J gene: TRBJ2-7; D gene: NA; clone size: NA; V gene: TRBV2
CDR3 protein: AWSDVQAPYGYT; J gene: TRBJ1-2; D gene: NA; clone size: NA; V gene: TRBV30
CDR3 protein: ASSPQYRAHYEQY; J gene: TRBJ2-7; D gene: NA; clone size: NA; V gene: TRBV5-6
CDR3 protein: ASSLGDSTGNTIY; J gene: TRBJ1-3; D gene: NA; clone size: NA; V gene: TRBV5-8
CDR3 protein: ASGDQGGGGYGYT; J gene: TRBJ1-2; D gene: TRBD1; clone size: NA; V gene: TRBV12-5
CDR3 protein: ASSPKTSGVETQY; J gene: TRBJ2-5; D gene: TRBD2; clone size: NA; V gene: TRBV19
CDR3 protein: ASSLENSLELF; J gene: TRBJ1-4; D gene: NA; clone size: once; V gene: TRBV7-9
CDR3 protein: ASSTRLLAGDTGELF; J gene: TRBJ2-2; D gene: TRBD2; clone size: NA; V gene: TRBV9
CDR3 protein: ASSLGLDYEQY; J gene: TRBJ2-7; D gene: NA; clone size: NA; V gene: TRBV7-9
CDR3 protein: SASGGMSEQY; J gene: TRBJ2-7; D gene: TRBD1; clone size: NA; V gene: TRBV29-1
CDR3 protein: ASGLQEPH; J gene: TRBJ1-3; D gene: NA; clone size: once; V gene: TRBV6-5
CDR3 protein: SAGGQGNTEAF; J gene: TRBJ1-1; D gene: NA; clone size: NA; V gene: TRBV29-1
CDR3 protein: ASSYRRDRGAF; J gene: TRBJ1-1; D gene: TRBD1; clone size: once; V gene: TRBV12-3/TRBV12-4
CDR3 protein: ASSSRRANYGYT; J gene: TRBJ1-2; D gene: NA; clone size: NA; V gene: TRBV13
CDR3 protein: ASSFYGQSYEQY; J gene: TRBJ2-7; D gene: NA; clone size: NA; V gene: TRBV27